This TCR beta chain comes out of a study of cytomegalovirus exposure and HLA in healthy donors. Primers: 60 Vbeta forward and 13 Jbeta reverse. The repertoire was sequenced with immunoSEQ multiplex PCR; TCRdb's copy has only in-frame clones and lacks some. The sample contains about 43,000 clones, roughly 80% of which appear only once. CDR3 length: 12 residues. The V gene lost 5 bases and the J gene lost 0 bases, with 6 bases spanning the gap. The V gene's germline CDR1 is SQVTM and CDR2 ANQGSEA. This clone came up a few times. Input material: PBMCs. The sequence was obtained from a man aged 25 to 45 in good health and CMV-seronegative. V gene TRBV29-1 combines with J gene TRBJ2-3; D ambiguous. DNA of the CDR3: TGCAGCGTTAAAGCTAGCACAGATACGCAGTATTTT. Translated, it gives CSVKASTDTQYF.